The clone carrying this TCR beta chain has a count of ten or more. The antigen is not known. The junction and the germline gene differ at one end; a read error may be behind it. These data are taken from a study of early T cells in non-severe SARS-CoV-2 infection. Study conclusions and caveats: Private and CD4 specificities were missed by VDJdb matching, which favored anti-spike CD8 responses.

TCRdb passed the 5' RACE reads through MiXCR, listing each CDR3 protein once. In the table there are more than 65,000 distinct CDR3 sequences, 4% to 6% of which are singletons. CDR1 and CDR2 (germline): SEHNR, FQNEAQ (reference sequence). This CDR3 is built from 12 residues. This chain uses TRBV7-9 with TRBJ2-1, with D perhaps TRBD2 (6 bases). Sequenced material: whole blood, taken at baseline. This receptor was taken from an adult who was a healthcare worker with PCR-confirmed SARS-CoV-2 infection or an uninfected control (not recorded which). The donor label of this sample is uncertain. The CDR3 DNA reads TGTGCCAGCAGTCCGGGGGTTACCCTACCCGGCTTC. As protein: CASSPGVTLPGF.